The clone carrying this T cell receptor beta chain was seen more than once but under ten times. A J-beta primer mix and a sample-barcoded 5' primer were used in a second PCR of roughly 6 to 11 cycles. Each CDR3 protein is one row after TCRdb ran MiXCR on the 5' RACE reads. The table shows some 1.7 million distinct CDR3 sequences, with 28% occurring only once. The CDR3 is made up of 13 amino acids. The V and J ends lost 8 bases and 2 bases, in that order; junction bases with no gene match: 5. This sample was included in a study of blood T cells in healthy people across ages. The V call is TRBV12-3 or TRBV12-4, the J call TRBJ1-2, with 7 nucleotides matching TRBD1. This clonotype originated in a woman in her twenties or thirties in good health. The specimen sequenced was blood. The CDR3 reads CASSDRNNYGYTF. CDR3 coding DNA: TGTGCCAGCTCGGACAGGAACAACTATGGCTACACCTTC.